A selection of T cell receptor beta chains follows, all from one sample in a study of control samples from healthy donors and cancer patients. This table comes from immunoSEQ multiplex PCR, and its TCRdb copy is limited to in-frame clones, with some not included. The repertoire includes 120,000 or so clones, approximately 91% of them detected once, and around 7.6% sits in the top ten. Source material: blood. The origin of the receptors is a young woman in good health. The CDR3 runs from the conserved cysteine through the conserved F or W. A D gene is named only where the DNA matches it firmly. Rows may omit the clone size; those that give it use once, few, many or a size class.

d_gene	len	v_gene	j_gene	abundance	CDR3nt	CDR3aa
NA	14	TRBV15	TRBJ2-7	NA	TGTGCCACCAGCAGAGGAAGGGGGGGCCCGATGGAGTACTTC	CATSRGRGGPMEYF
NA	16	TRBV3-1/TRBV3-2	TRBJ1-2	NA	TGTGCCAGCAGCCAAGATCGTTCAGGGGCTAACTATGGCTACACCTTC	CASSQDRSGANYGYTF
NA	11	TRBV20-1	TRBJ2-5	once	TGCAGTGCAACGCAGGGGGAGACCCAGTACTTC	CSATQGETQYF
NA	17	TRBV4-3	TRBJ2-1	NA	TGCGCCAGCAGCCAAGATCCCCGCGGCCTCCAGTACAATGAGCAGTTCTTC	CASSQDPRGLQYNEQFF
NA	18	TRBV7-3	TRBJ2-3	NA	TGTGCCAGCAGCTTAACGGAGGGTTTCGCGGAACGCACAGATACGCAGTATTTT	CASSLTEGFAERTDTQYF
NA	17	TRBV13	TRBJ2-2	NA	TGTGCCAGCAGCTTAGGCCGGGTCGGAGGGGACACCGGGGAGCTGTTTTTT	CASSLGRVGGDTGELFF
NA	13	TRBV14	TRBJ1-2	NA	TGTGCCAGCAGCCCCATTCCAAACTATGGCTACACCTTC	CASSPIPNYGYTF
NA	13	TRBV5-6	TRBJ2-7	NA	TGTGCCAGCAGCTTTGGAGCCTCCTACGAGCAGTACTTC	CASSFGASYEQYF
NA	14	TRBV30	TRBJ1-3	NA	TGTGCCTGGATACCCCTTGGCTCTGGAAACACCATATATTTT	CAWIPLGSGNTIYF
TRBD2	16	TRBV29-1	TRBJ2-2	NA	TGCAGCGCCCCAGGGGCCCGGGGGGGCGAGGGCGGGGAGCTGTTTTTT	CSAPGARGGEGGELFF
NA	12	TRBV23-1	TRBJ1-2	NA	TGCGCCAGCAATCAGGGCTCCTATGGCTACACCTTC	CASNQGSYGYTF